The 8 T cell receptor beta chains reported below all come from one sample, sequenced in a study of CD4+ T cells in melanoma. Sequenced by immunoSEQ multiplex PCR; TCRdb stores in-frame clones only, minus some. The sample yields 5,500 to 8,000 clones, 69% seen once. The sample taken for sequencing was cells from a culture (not recorded whether cultured in vitro). All receptors come from a human donor with melanoma.

The genes are TRBV6-5 and TRBJ2-7; a possible D gene is TRBD2 (5 bases). The CDR3 is 15 amino acids. With 6 bases removed from V and 3 bases from J, the gap between germline ends came to 18 bases. The germline V gene encodes CDR1 MNHEY and CDR2 SVGAGI. The CDR3 DNA reads as TGTGCCAGCAGACGGCTCGGGGTTCCCGACTACGAGCAGTACTTC. Its protein product is CASRRLGVPDYEQYF.

The chain joins TRBV30 to TRBJ2-7; 7 bases fit TRBD1. This CDR3 is 11 amino acids long. Trimming removed 7 bases from V and 6 bases from J; junction bases left unmatched: 6. Germline V gene lookup returns CDR1 GTSNPN and CDR2 SVGIG (reference sequence). Here the CDR3 DNA reads TGTGCCTCTGCGACAGGGTTCGAGCAGTACTTC. The encoded protein is CASATGFEQYF.

This chain joins TRBV7-2 and TRBJ2-4, with D unresolved. V was cut by 2 bases and J by 5 bases, with 7 bases left in between. In germline, CDR1 is SGHTA, CDR2 FQGNSA. The CDR3 has 13 amino acids. DNA for the CDR3: TGTGCCAGCAGCTTAAATAAAGAAAACATTCAGTACTTC. This sequence encodes CASSLNKENIQYF.

J is TRBJ1-5 and V is TRBV5-1, with TRBD1 identical over 7 bases. The V gene end was trimmed by 0 bases and the J gene end by 0 bases; junction bases not matched to a gene: 3. In germline, CDR1 is SGHRS, CDR2 YFSETQ. This CDR3 contains 16 residues. CDR3 coding DNA: TGCGCCAGCAGCTTGGGGGACAGTTATAGCAATCAGCCCCAGCATTTT. This translates into CASSLGDSYSNQPQHF.

The J gene is TRBJ1-6, the V gene TRBV10-2; 8 nucleotides match TRBD1. CDR1 WSHSY and CDR2 SAAADI come from the germline V gene. This CDR3 has 13 residues. Trimming cost V 2 bases and J 11 bases; bases outside gene matches: 2. CDR3 DNA sequence: TGCGCCAGCAGTGAGGGACAGGGACCACCCCTCCACTTT. Translating it yields CASSEGQGPPLHF.

The V and J genes are TRBV5-4 and TRBJ2-1; possible D gene TRBD1, 5 bases. Germline V gene data show CDR1 as SGHNT and CDR2 as YYREEE (reference sequence). Trimming took 4 bases from V and 6 from J, leaving 11 bases between them. The CDR3 contains 13 residues. CDR3 loop: CASSLDNLNEQFF. As DNA, the CDR3 is TGTGCCAGCAGCCTGGACAACCTCAATGAGCAGTTCTTC.

The V call is TRBV5-6, the J call TRBJ2-3; 8 bases line up with TRBD1. CDR3 length: 15 residues. Per the germline V gene, CDR1 is SGHDT and CDR2 is YYEEEE. The J segment lost 7 bases and the V segment lost 7 bases, leaving 14 bases of the junction unmatched. The CDR3 nucleotides read TGTGCCAGCCGGGTGCGGGACAGGAGGTCCCATACGCAGTATTTT. It specifies CASRVRDRRSHTQYF.

Sample share makes this clone medium-sized (0.01 to 0.1%). The genes are TRBV5-8 and TRBJ2-7; unclear D gene. Germline CDR1 is SGHTS and CDR2 is YDEGEE. V was clipped by 2 bases and J by 5 bases, with 8 bases between them. CDR3 length equals 12 residues. The CDR3 DNA is TGTGCCAGCAGCTTACCTGGGAACGAGCAGTACTTC. This sequence encodes CASSLPGNEQYF. The full variable domain, with the rest looked up from reference TRBV5-8 and TRBJ2-7, is EAGVTQSPTHLIKTRGQQATLRCSPISGHTSVYWYQQALGLGLQFLLWYDEGEERNRGNFPPRFSGRQFPNYSSELNVNALELEDSALYLCASSLPGNEQYFGPGTRLTVT.